These T cell receptor beta chains were read from a single sample in a study of OX40 agonist ivuxolimab in advanced cancers. The table came from immunoSEQ multiplex PCR; TCRdb's copy has only in-frame clones and leaves some out. The sample carries roughly 60,000 clones, 86% recorded once. The sample here was CD4+ or CD8+ T cells sorted from blood, taken in a trial of the OX40 agonist ivuxolimab. Receptors originate from an adult with an advanced solid tumor such as melanoma, head and neck, liver or kidney cancer. The CDR3 runs from the conserved cysteine through the conserved F or W. Fields, in order: J gene, clone size, V gene, D gene, CDR3 DNA, CDR3 protein. The D gene is left open where the match is weak. The listing skips clone size in some rows; elsewhere it reads once, few, many or a size class.

j_call: TRBJ1-6; clone_size: .; v_call: TRBV28; d_call: TRBD1; cdr3_nt: TGTGCCAGCAGTTTATCTTTAGGACAGGGAATCTTACCCCTCCACTTT; cdr3_aa: CASSLSLGQGILPLHF
j_call: TRBJ2-2; clone_size: once; v_call: TRBV11-2; d_call: TRBD2; cdr3_nt: TGTGCCAGCAGCGTGCTAGCGGGGGGCCTAAACACCGGGGAGCTGTTTTTT; cdr3_aa: CASSVLAGGLNTGELFF
j_call: TRBJ1-2; clone_size: .; v_call: TRBV19; d_call: .; cdr3_nt: TGTGCCAGTAGTACTAAGACAGGACCTATGGTCGGCTACACCTTC; cdr3_aa: CASSTKTGPMVGYTF
j_call: TRBJ2-5; clone_size: few; v_call: TRBV6-5; d_call: .; cdr3_nt: TGTGCCAGCGCCGCGAGGCCCGTAGCAGAGACCCAGTACTTC; cdr3_aa: CASAARPVAETQYF
j_call: TRBJ1-6; clone_size: .; v_call: TRBV6-1; d_call: .; cdr3_nt: TGTGCCAGCAGCGAAGGACAGCCCAGCTCCTATAATTCACCCCTCCACTTT; cdr3_aa: CASSEGQPSSYNSPLHF
j_call: TRBJ2-7; clone_size: .; v_call: TRBV5-4; d_call: TRBD1; cdr3_nt: TGTGCCAGCAGCTCTGGGGACAGATACTTTAGGGAGCAGTACTTC; cdr3_aa: CASSSGDRYFREQYF
j_call: TRBJ2-7; clone_size: .; v_call: TRBV6-5; d_call: TRBD1; cdr3_nt: TGTGCCAGCAGTTATGTAGGGGGCGACTACGAGCAGTACTTC; cdr3_aa: CASSYVGGDYEQYF
j_call: TRBJ2-1; clone_size: .; v_call: TRBV2; d_call: .; cdr3_nt: TGTGCCAGCAGGACCGACTGGGTCGTGGACAATGAGCAGTTCTTC; cdr3_aa: CASRTDWVVDNEQFF
j_call: TRBJ2-7; clone_size: .; v_call: TRBV7-8; d_call: TRBD2; cdr3_nt: TGTGCCAGCAGCCCCTACCGACTAGCGGGGGCCTGCGAGCAGTACTTC; cdr3_aa: CASSPYRLAGACEQYF
j_call: TRBJ1-5; clone_size: .; v_call: TRBV29-1; d_call: .; cdr3_nt: TGCAGCGTTGTGACGGATAGCAATCAGCCCCAGCATTTT; cdr3_aa: CSVVTDSNQPQHF
j_call: TRBJ2-7; clone_size: .; v_call: TRBV5-8; d_call: .; cdr3_nt: TGTGCCAGCAGCTTGGCCCAGGGAACGATCTCCTACGAGCAGTACTTC; cdr3_aa: CASSLAQGTISYEQYF
j_call: TRBJ2-5; clone_size: .; v_call: TRBV7-2; d_call: TRBD2; cdr3_nt: TGTGCCAGCAGCTTAGTCGCTAGCGGGGGGCAGCGGGAGACCCAGTACTTC; cdr3_aa: CASSLVASGGQRETQYF
j_call: TRBJ2-7; clone_size: .; v_call: TRBV6-1; d_call: .; cdr3_nt: TGTGCCAGCAGTGTACGCGCTCAGGGTTCCCGAACCTACGAGCAGTACTTC; cdr3_aa: CASSVRAQGSRTYEQYF
j_call: TRBJ2-1; clone_size: .; v_call: TRBV6-1; d_call: TRBD1; cdr3_nt: TGTGCCAGCAGTGATTACGGACAGGGGGCCTCCTACAATGAGCAGTTCTTC; cdr3_aa: CASSDYGQGASYNEQFF
j_call: TRBJ2-1; clone_size: .; v_call: TRBV7-7; d_call: TRBD2; cdr3_nt: TGTGCTAGCAGGGCCCGACTAGCGGGGGGGCACAATGAGCAGTTCTTC; cdr3_aa: CASRARLAGGHNEQFF
j_call: TRBJ2-1; clone_size: once; v_call: TRBV6-1; d_call: TRBD2; cdr3_nt: TGTGCCAGCAGTGAAGGCGGGGGGACGGGGCAGTTCTTC; cdr3_aa: CASSEGGGTGQFF
j_call: TRBJ1-3; clone_size: .; v_call: TRBV6-4; d_call: .; cdr3_nt: TGTGCCAGCAGTGAAGTCCCTGGAAACACCATATATTTT; cdr3_aa: CASSEVPGNTIYF
j_call: TRBJ2-2; clone_size: once; v_call: TRBV7-9; d_call: TRBD2; cdr3_nt: TGTGCCCCCGGGGGGAAAGCGAACACCGGGGAGCTGTTTTTT; cdr3_aa: CAPGGKANTGELFF
j_call: TRBJ2-7; clone_size: .; v_call: TRBV5-1; d_call: TRBD2; cdr3_nt: TGCGCCAGCAGCGCTCCTAGCGGGGAGAGCCTCATTCAAGTCTACGAGCAGTACTTC; cdr3_aa: CASSAPSGESLIQVYEQYF
j_call: TRBJ2-2; clone_size: .; v_call: TRBV19; d_call: TRBD1; cdr3_nt: TGTGCCATATCCGACAGGGGGCCAAGCACCGGGGAGCTGTTTTTT; cdr3_aa: CAISDRGPSTGELFF
j_call: TRBJ1-3; clone_size: .; v_call: TRBV5-4; d_call: .; cdr3_nt: TGTGCCAGCAGCTTTGGCCCCTCTGGAAACACCATATATTTT; cdr3_aa: CASSFGPSGNTIYF
j_call: TRBJ2-5; clone_size: .; v_call: TRBV19; d_call: TRBD1; cdr3_nt: TGTGCCAGTAGTATCATTACAGGGGTACAAGAGACCCAGTACTTC; cdr3_aa: CASSIITGVQETQYF
j_call: TRBJ2-1; clone_size: .; v_call: TRBV18; d_call: .; cdr3_nt: TGTGCCAGCTCACCACCCCAGCCGAATGAGCAGTTCTTC; cdr3_aa: CASSPPQPNEQFF
j_call: TRBJ2-7; clone_size: .; v_call: TRBV6-5; d_call: TRBD1; cdr3_nt: TGTGCCAGCAGTTCAGGGACAGACTTACGAGCCTACTTC; cdr3_aa: CASSSGTDLRAYF
j_call: TRBJ1-4; clone_size: .; v_call: TRBV5-1; d_call: .; cdr3_nt: TGCGCCAGCAGCTTGTTGGATTCGGGTGAAAAACTGTTTTTT; cdr3_aa: CASSLLDSGEKLFF
j_call: TRBJ1-2; clone_size: .; v_call: TRBV7-2; d_call: .; cdr3_nt: TGTGCCAGCAGCCCGAGGGAGGGGTACCTCTATGGCTACACCTTC; cdr3_aa: CASSPREGYLYGYTF
j_call: TRBJ1-6; clone_size: .; v_call: TRBV6-5; d_call: .; cdr3_nt: TGTGCCAGCAGGACAGACTTGAGGCCACCCCTCCACTTT; cdr3_aa: CASRTDLRPPLHF
j_call: TRBJ2-7; clone_size: .; v_call: TRBV28; d_call: TRBD2; cdr3_nt: TGTGCCAGCAGTTTAGAGGGGACTAGCGGTACCTACGAGCAGTACTTC; cdr3_aa: CASSLEGTSGTYEQYF
j_call: TRBJ1-1; clone_size: .; v_call: TRBV7-2; d_call: .; cdr3_nt: TGTGCCAGCAGCTTAGGGGGGACCACTGAAGCTTTCTTT; cdr3_aa: CASSLGGTTEAFF
j_call: TRBJ1-2; clone_size: once; v_call: TRBV19; d_call: .; cdr3_nt: TGTGCCAGTAGTATAGGTAACAGCAACTATGGCTACACCTTC; cdr3_aa: CASSIGNSNYGYTF
j_call: TRBJ2-5; clone_size: .; v_call: TRBV9; d_call: .; cdr3_nt: TGTGCCAGCAGCCCCATATCATTCGGGGAGACCCAGTACTTC; cdr3_aa: CASSPISFGETQYF
j_call: TRBJ2-5; clone_size: .; v_call: TRBV7-3; d_call: TRBD2; cdr3_nt: TGTGCCAGCAGCCGTAAGGCTAGCGGGGAGATCCAAGAGACCCAGTACTTC; cdr3_aa: CASSRKASGEIQETQYF
j_call: TRBJ1-5; clone_size: .; v_call: TRBV7-2; d_call: TRBD1; cdr3_nt: TGTGCCAGCAGCTTATTGGGGACAGGCAATCAGCCCCAGCATTTT; cdr3_aa: CASSLLGTGNQPQHF
j_call: TRBJ1-5; clone_size: .; v_call: TRBV28; d_call: .; cdr3_nt: TGTGCCAGCAGTCCCGTCAGGGGTAGGCAGCCCCAGCATTTT; cdr3_aa: CASSPVRGRQPQHF
j_call: TRBJ1-5; clone_size: .; v_call: TRBV2; d_call: .; cdr3_nt: TGTGCCAGCAGCCCTGGGGATCAGCCCCAGCATTTT; cdr3_aa: CASSPGDQPQHF
j_call: TRBJ2-7; clone_size: .; v_call: TRBV28; d_call: TRBD1; cdr3_nt: TGTGCCAGCAGTTTCAGCCAGGGGGCTATCTACGAGCAGTACTTC; cdr3_aa: CASSFSQGAIYEQYF
j_call: TRBJ1-3; clone_size: few; v_call: TRBV30; d_call: .; cdr3_nt: TGTGCCTGGAGTGTACAGGTTCTGGGAAACACCATATATTTT; cdr3_aa: CAWSVQVLGNTIYF
j_call: TRBJ2-1; clone_size: .; v_call: TRBV19; d_call: .; cdr3_nt: TGTGCCAGTAGTATACTGGAGGGCTCCTACAATGAGCAGTTCTTC; cdr3_aa: CASSILEGSYNEQFF
j_call: TRBJ2-2; clone_size: .; v_call: TRBV28; d_call: .; cdr3_nt: TGTGCCAGCAGTTTCTCCCAGGACACCGGGGAGCTGTTTTTT; cdr3_aa: CASSFSQDTGELFF
j_call: TRBJ1-5; clone_size: few; v_call: TRBV11-3; d_call: .; cdr3_nt: TGTGCCAGCAGCTTGGACGGAAATCAGCCCCAGCATTTT; cdr3_aa: CASSLDGNQPQHF
j_call: TRBJ1-1; clone_size: .; v_call: TRBV19; d_call: TRBD1; cdr3_nt: TGTGCCAGTAGTATGGATATTCGTTGGGGGACAGGTGAAGCTTTCTTT; cdr3_aa: CASSMDIRWGTGEAFF
j_call: TRBJ2-7; clone_size: few; v_call: TRBV7-8; d_call: TRBD1; cdr3_nt: TGTGCCAGCAGCCACGGAAGGGGGCACTACGAGCAGTACTTC; cdr3_aa: CASSHGRGHYEQYF
j_call: TRBJ1-2; clone_size: .; v_call: TRBV30; d_call: .; cdr3_nt: TGTGCCTGGAGTGGGGTGGGTGGCTACACCTTC; cdr3_aa: CAWSGVGGYTF
j_call: TRBJ2-1; clone_size: few; v_call: TRBV7-3; d_call: .; cdr3_nt: TGTGCCAGCAGCCCAAGAGCGGCACGATACAATGAGCAGTTCTTC; cdr3_aa: CASSPRAARYNEQFF
j_call: TRBJ2-3; clone_size: .; v_call: TRBV11-1; d_call: TRBD2; cdr3_nt: TGTGCCAGCAGCCCAGCGGGGGGGCATTTAGATACGCAGTATTTT; cdr3_aa: CASSPAGGHLDTQYF
j_call: TRBJ2-2; clone_size: .; v_call: TRBV9; d_call: .; cdr3_nt: TGTGCCAGCAGCGTGCTCCGGGGGGCTCTGTTTTTT; cdr3_aa: CASSVLRGALFF
j_call: TRBJ2-5; clone_size: .; v_call: TRBV10-3; d_call: TRBD2; cdr3_nt: TGTGCCATCAGTGAAGGGACTAGCACTCGAGAGACCCAGTACTTC; cdr3_aa: CAISEGTSTRETQYF
j_call: TRBJ1-4; clone_size: .; v_call: TRBV28; d_call: .; cdr3_nt: TGTGCCAGCAGTTCCTCCGGGACCGAGGAGGGTGAAAAACTGTTTTTT; cdr3_aa: CASSSSGTEEGEKLFF
j_call: TRBJ2-3; clone_size: .; v_call: TRBV30; d_call: .; cdr3_nt: TGTGCCTGGGAGCGGGGCACAGATACGCAGTATTTT; cdr3_aa: CAWERGTDTQYF
j_call: TRBJ2-3; clone_size: .; v_call: TRBV28; d_call: .; cdr3_nt: TGTGCCAGCAGTTTATGGAGAGGGGTCACAGATACGCAGTATTTT; cdr3_aa: CASSLWRGVTDTQYF
j_call: TRBJ2-2; clone_size: few; v_call: TRBV4-1; d_call: TRBD1; cdr3_nt: TGCGCCAGCAGCTCCCCACGACAGGGCCCTAACACCGGGGAGCTGTTTTTT; cdr3_aa: CASSSPRQGPNTGELFF
j_call: TRBJ2-7; clone_size: .; v_call: TRBV9; d_call: TRBD2; cdr3_nt: TGTGCCAGCAGCCATAAGGGGCGGGGGGAATCCTACGAGCAGTACTTC; cdr3_aa: CASSHKGRGESYEQYF
j_call: TRBJ2-2; clone_size: .; v_call: TRBV2; d_call: .; cdr3_nt: TGTGCAACCGCCCCTCAAAGTACCGGGGAGCTGTTTTTT; cdr3_aa: CATAPQSTGELFF
j_call: TRBJ1-5; clone_size: .; v_call: TRBV28; d_call: .; cdr3_nt: TGTGCCAGCAGTTCCCCCGGGGCAGGCAATCAGCCCCAGCATTTT; cdr3_aa: CASSSPGAGNQPQHF
j_call: TRBJ1-2; clone_size: .; v_call: TRBV6-5; d_call: .; cdr3_nt: TGTGCCAGCAGTTACTCGTTCAGCTACGCGGATGGCTACACCTTC; cdr3_aa: CASSYSFSYADGYTF
j_call: TRBJ1-5; clone_size: .; v_call: TRBV4-1; d_call: .; cdr3_nt: TGCGCCAGCAGCCAAGATAGGTTAGTATGGCAGGGAAATCAGCCCCAGCATTTT; cdr3_aa: CASSQDRLVWQGNQPQHF
j_call: TRBJ2-5; clone_size: .; v_call: TRBV11-3; d_call: TRBD2; cdr3_nt: TGTGCCAGCAGCTTTGTGGCTAGCGGGGGGGCTGCTCCAGAGACCCAGTACTTC; cdr3_aa: CASSFVASGGAAPETQYF
j_call: TRBJ2-3; clone_size: .; v_call: TRBV7-9; d_call: TRBD2; cdr3_nt: TGTGCCAGCAGCTTAGCCACGACTAGCGGGGGGGCAGATACGCAGTATTTT; cdr3_aa: CASSLATTSGGADTQYF
j_call: TRBJ2-1; clone_size: .; v_call: TRBV9; d_call: TRBD2; cdr3_nt: TGTGCCAGCAGCCATGGAGCGGGGACCTACAATGAGCAGTTCTTC; cdr3_aa: CASSHGAGTYNEQFF